The 6 T cell receptor beta chains given below trace back to one sample, sequenced in a study of blood T cell repertoires in COVID-19 (dated by TCRdb to the early 2020s). To prepare the library, the immunoSEQ multiplex PCR assay was applied. TCRdb retrieved this table from immuneACCESS and kept in-frame rearrangements only. Not all clones are present; in checked studies, unresolved V genes account for under half, and no reason is known for the remainder. Across this sample there are under 450,000 clones, with roughly 87% seen only once. Of the sample, under 3% falls within the top ten clones. Sequencing was performed on PBMCs or T cells enriched from blood (not recorded which). These receptors were collected from a woman aged 30 to 39 who had recovered from COVID-19.

In its sample, this clone was seen once. The chain is built from TRBV28 and TRBJ2-7; unclear D gene. The germline V gene encodes CDR1 MDHEN and CDR2 SYDVKM. Trimming removed 3 bases from V and 7 bases from J, with 10 bases in between. CDR3 length equals 12 residues. The CDR3 sequence is CASSLALLEQYF. In DNA, the CDR3 is TGTGCCAGCAGTTTGGCCTTGTTGGAGCAGTACTTC.

This chain connects TRBV7-9 to TRBJ2-3, with D possibly TRBD1 on 6 matching bases. The V gene's germline CDR1 is SEHNR and CDR2 FQNEAQ (reference sequence). Trimming cost V 1 base and J 2 bases, with 16 bases left between them. This CDR3 comprises 17 residues. CDR3 nucleotides: TGTGCCAGCAGCTTAGTTGGCCAGGGGATTCCCACAGATACGCAGTATTTT. This encodes CASSLVGQGIPTDTQYF.

The chain uses TRBV4-1 and TRBJ2-7; D may be TRBD2 (5 bases). The germline gives CDR1 MGHRA, CDR2 YSYEKL. The ends were cut back, 1 base at V and 1 base at J, with 17 bases in the middle. CDR3 size: 17 residues. The CDR3 bases are TGCGCCAGCAGCCAAGGACTTACCCGGCGGGCATCCTACGAGCAGTACTTC. This translates into CASSQGLTRRASYEQYF.

The chain links TRBV28 to TRBJ2-7; TRBD2 matches at 8 bases. The germline V gene encodes CDR1 MDHEN and CDR2 SYDVKM. V shed 5 bases, J shed 0 bases, and the junction held 6 bases outside the gene matches. The CDR3 has 15 residues. The CDR3 coding sequence is TGTGCCAGCAGTGACCCCGGGAGGGTCTCCTACGAGCAGTACTTC. Encoded protein: CASSDPGRVSYEQYF.

The rearrangement links TRBV6-6 to TRBJ1-2, with D hard to call. Between the trimmed V and J ends, which lost 5 bases and 7 bases, there was a span of 20 bases. The CDR3 has 15 residues. Germline CDR1 and CDR2: MNHNY and SVGAGI (reference sequence). In DNA, the CDR3 is TGTGCCAGCAGTCCTGCGTTAACCCTTACCCGTGGCTACACCTTC. It is translated as CASSPALTLTRGYTF.

The chain couples TRBV5-1 to TRBJ2-2, with 9 positions matching TRBD1. The J segment lost 4 bases and the V segment lost 3 bases, leaving 7 bases of the junction unmatched. The CDR3 length is 16 residues. CDR1 is SGHRS, CDR2 YFSETQ, per germline. The CDR3 DNA reads TGCGCCAGCAGCTCGGGGACAGGGAGGGTCACCGGGGAGCTGTTTTTT. Protein product: CASSSGTGRVTGELFF.